This T cell receptor (beta chain) was identified during a study of T cells in Graves' hyperthyroidism and ophthalmopathy. Study-level points and caveats: Also found in blood were most expanded thyroid clonotypes above 0.001.

Exclusion followed for patients with uncontrolled infection, other autoimmune disease, pregnancy or lactation. This clonotype was counted a few times. Its cognate antigen is unknown. Germline CDR1 is LNHDA and CDR2 is SQIVND (reference sequence). The CDR3 is made up of 15 amino acids. V lost 4 bases to trimming and J lost 6 bases; unmatched junction nucleotides: 10. Template material for amplifying TCR beta CDR3 regions consisted of RNA transcripts. The HTBI primer set drove a first-round RT-PCR of the TCR CDR3. TCRdb reanalysed the multiplex PCR reads using MiXCR and keeps one entry per CDR3 protein. The sample yields hundreds of thousands of distinct CDR3 sequences, 15% to 17% seen once.

The chain carries TRBV19 and TRBJ2-7, with 9 bases matching TRBD2. The source of this sequence is a woman between 18 and 29 years old with Graves' hyperthyroidism that later progressed to Graves' ophthalmopathy. Sequencing was carried out using blood. CDR3 nucleotide sequence: TGTGCCAGTAGTACCACGGGACTAGCAGGAGGCGAGCAGTACTTC. Translated, it gives CASSTTGLAGGEQYF.